This T cell receptor (beta chain) was sequenced in a study of blood T cell repertoires in COVID-19. Authors' methods: Estimation of nucleated cell counts relied on the amplification of reference gene primers. The assay was immunoSEQ multiplex PCR, and TCRdb's table has in-frame clones only and misses some. V and J calls and clone size are as listed in that table; D and trimming were resolved from the DNA. The table records under 550,000 clones, 70% to 90% of them present only once. The germline V and J ends were trimmed by 8 bases and 3 bases, with 4 bases remaining between them. CDR3 length: 11 residues. Germline CDR1 reads KGHDR; CDR2 reads SFDVKD.

This chain uses TRBV24-1 with TRBJ1-5; D not certain. The sequencing sample was made of peripheral blood. This clonotype originated in a man aged 18 to 30 with COVID-19, enrolled during active disease. The CDR3 here is CATKANQPQHF. The CDR3, as DNA: TGTGCCACCAAAGCCAATCAGCCCCAGCATTTT.